The sequence of this TCR beta chain was determined in a study of shared clonotypes between healthy human individuals. Study at large: Ranging from 18 to 49 in age, donors were a couple of women and a few men. Study findings and constraints: Although depth was large, rarefaction showed that sequencing of the sorted subsets was incomplete.

Naive CD8 populations comprised CD45RO-negative cells positively selected for CCR7, excluding terminally differentiated effector memory CD45RA+ cells. Some clones are missing from TCRdb's copy, which holds only in-frame ones; the method was immunoSEQ multiplex PCR. The sample lists about 1.9 million clones, 93% occurring once. Trimming removed 7 bases from V and 1 base from J, with 15 bases in between. This CDR3 has 15 amino acids. Germline loops: CDR1 MNHEY, CDR2 SMNVEV (reference sequence). Remarks on this clone: Its specificity is unknown.

The specimen sequenced was naive CD8+ T cells from PBMCs. The receptor was isolated from a man younger than 35 in good health. Some clones in this sample may be carry-over from other donors' samples. The chain is built from TRBV27 and TRBJ2-3, with unresolved D. The CDR3 is CASTPLPIGTDTQYF. CDR3 coding DNA: TGTGCCAGCACCCCCCTCCCGATTGGCACAGATACGCAGTATTTT.